The T cell receptor (beta chain) under discussion was sequenced for a study of blood T cell repertoires in COVID-19. The wider study: The study drew acute and convalescent COVID-19 samples from the United States, Italy and Spain. Nucleic acid was either cDNA or gDNA, and it came from T cells, B-cell-depleted T cells, or PBMCs.

The length of the CDR3 is 16 residues. The ends lost 4 bases at V and 6 bases at J; junction bases unmatched: 13. Germline CDR1 and CDR2: KGHSH and LQKENI. How the authors handled the data: The authors estimated nucleated cell counts from reference gene primer amplification. TCRdb's table, derived via immunoSEQ multiplex PCR, lists solely in-frame clones and lacks some. Clone size and the V and J calls come from that table; the DNA yielded D and trimming. This sample yields about 70,000 clones, of which approximately 86% are seen a single time; more than 10% belongs to the top ten. The material sequenced was peripheral blood. The V and J genes are TRBV18 and TRBJ2-3; 7 bases map to TRBD2. The source is a human donor in a cohort sampled during active COVID-19. The CDR3 bases are TGTGCCAGCTCACTCTTAGCGGGCAGGCAAACCGATACGCAGTATTTT. Encoded protein: CASSLLAGRQTDTQYF.